One T cell receptor beta chain is described in this entry. The antigen remains unidentified. Libraries were prepared by immunoSEQ multiplex PCR; TCRdb keeps only in-frame clonotypes and omits some of them. Of tens of thousands of clones listed, 75% to 95% are singletons. The data originate from a study of T cell responses to AZD1222 COVID-19 vaccine. V was pared by 0 bases and J by 0 bases, with 15 bases between. The CDR3 contains 18 residues. CDR1 is SGHVS and CDR2 is FQNEAQ in the germline V gene. The study, taken as a whole, reports: Only six people who got AZD1222 tested seropositive at baseline.

The chain combines TRBV7-8 with TRBJ1-3; D is unclear. Sample: peripheral blood, taken 28 days after the second AZD1222 dose. The TCR sequence derives from an adult who received the AZD1222 COVID-19 vaccine. DNA of the CDR3: TGTGCCAGCAGCTTAGCTCTAGGGATTTCCCTCTCTGGAAACACCATATATTTT. This sequence encodes CASSLALGISLSGNTIYF. Full variable domain (missing parts from reference TRBV7-8 and TRBJ1-3): GAGVSQSPRYKVAKRGQDVALRCDPISGHVSLFWYQQALGQGPEFLTYFQNEAQLDKSGLPSDRFFAERPEGSVSTLKIQRTQQEDSAVYLCASSLALGISLSGNTIYFGEGSWLTVV.